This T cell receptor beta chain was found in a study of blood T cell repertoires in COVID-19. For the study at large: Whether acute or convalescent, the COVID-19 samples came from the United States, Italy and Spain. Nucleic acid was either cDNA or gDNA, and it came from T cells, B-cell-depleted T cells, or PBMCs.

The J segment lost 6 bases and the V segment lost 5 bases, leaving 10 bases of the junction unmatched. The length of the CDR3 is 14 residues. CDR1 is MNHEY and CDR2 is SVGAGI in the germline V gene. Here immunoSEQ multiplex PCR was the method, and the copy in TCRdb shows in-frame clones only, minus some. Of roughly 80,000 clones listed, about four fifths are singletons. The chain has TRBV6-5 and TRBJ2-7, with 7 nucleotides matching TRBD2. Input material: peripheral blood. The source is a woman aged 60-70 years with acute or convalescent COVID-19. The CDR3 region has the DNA TGTGCCAGCAGTCCGCAGGGAGGGGAGACCGAGCAGTACTTC. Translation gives CASSPQGGETEQYF.